The present entry profiles one T cell receptor beta chain with its context. Its antigen is currently not known. Within one base of it there is no much larger clone, and no base qualities were kept. V loses 6 bases, J loses 2 bases, and the germline ends lie 11 bases apart. The germline V gene yields KGHSH for CDR1 and LQKENI for CDR2. The CDR3 numbers 13 residues from cysteine through phenylalanine. Of all the DNA, just the CDR3 is kept, 39 bases in frame from base 1. The sample comes from a study of blood T cell repertoires in COVID-19 (dated by TCRdb to the early 2020s). For context, the study as a whole: Collaborator samples came from the United States, Italy and Spain and covered acute and convalescent phases of COVID-19. Deeply sampled blood TCRbeta repertoires from subjects exposed to, actively infected with, or recovered from COVID-19 were included in the dataset. The samples were drawn from the first 160 participants of the ongoing ImmuneRACE study and from over 950 subjects provided by 6 global collaborators. Nearly every sample came with metadata listing a de-identified subject ID, COVID-19 status, age in years and sex. HLA class I and class II types, where available, came from metadata supplied by the sample provider rather than from assay-based typing. The repertoires were made available in a free public database intended to serve as a resource for research on the immune response to SARS-CoV-2. The material from the prospective study consisted of cDNA or gDNA derived from T cells, B-cell-depleted T cells, or PBMCs.

The collaborating institutions used their own protocols to collect whole blood in K2EDTA tubes. For TCRbeta analysis, collaborator samples were shipped as frozen whole blood, as isolated PBMCs, or as DNA extracted from either sample type. Points the paper makes about the study in general: Clinical and demographic metadata were provided uncurated, with the amount varying by source and participant.

TCRbeta CDR3 regions were amplified from genomic DNA by means of the immunoSEQ Assay, a bias-controlled multiplex PCR. As for the authors' bioinformatics: Nucleated cell counts per sample were estimated from amplification of reference gene primers within the assay. To quantify the absolute abundance of each unique TCRbeta CDR3 rearrangement, sequence reads were collapsed and filtered. For each sample, productive Simpson clonality was calculated as the square root of Simpson's diversity index across productive rearrangements. TCRdb stores this immuneACCESS table with in-frame sequences only. Part of the clones is absent; in the studies checked, under half of the shortfall reflects unresolved V genes, and no reason is known for the rest. From that table come the V and J calls and clone size; the DNA was used to work out D and trimming. Here the sample has around 19,000 clones; 91% occur a single time. The leading ten clones occupy 7.4% of the sample.

Sample: peripheral blood. In this chain, TRBV18 is recombined with TRBJ2-7; there is no confident call for the D gene. This clonotype was sampled from a man in his 70s with active COVID-19. DNA sequence: TGTGCCAGCTCCCCCACTGAGACCTACGAGCAGTACTTC. It encodes CASSPTETYEQYF.